A single sample gave rise to the 15 T cell receptor beta chains below, sequenced in a study of control samples from healthy donors and cancer patients. Libraries were prepared by immunoSEQ multiplex PCR; TCRdb keeps only in-frame clonotypes and omits some of them. The top ten clones hold about 1.5% of a sample with around 180,000 clones, roughly 94% of them seen once. Material: blood. The receptors derive from a woman aged 18-29 years in good health.

The gene calls are TRBV5-6 and TRBJ1-1; tentative D call: TRBD1 (5 bases). Looked up from germline, CDR1 is SGHDT and CDR2 is YYEEEE. The CDR3 sequence is 16 residues long. Between the trimmed V and J ends, which lost 1 base and 0 bases, there was a span of 13 bases. CDR3 sequence reads: CASSLMTADMNTEAFF. The CDR3, as DNA: TGTGCCAGCAGCTTGATGACAGCCGATATGAACACTGAAGCTTTCTTT.

The count of this clone is one. The chain recombines TRBV7-3 with TRBJ1-2, with 7 bases lining up with TRBD1. The CDR3 is made up of 14 amino acids. Looked up from germline, CDR1 is SGHTA and CDR2 is FQGTGA. With V trimmed by 4 bases and J by 8 bases, 10 bases remained unmatched. The CDR3: CASSYYDRVQGYTF. The DNA of the CDR3 is TGTGCCAGCAGCTACTACGACAGGGTTCAGGGCTACACCTTC.

The J gene is TRBJ2-4, the V gene TRBV15, with D unclear. Germline V gives CDR1 LNHNV, CDR2 YYDKDF (reference sequence). The CDR3 spans 17 residues. The V and J ends lost 1 base and 1 base respectively, with 14 bases between them. This chain's CDR3 is CATSRATPTRAKNIQYF. The CDR3 nucleotides read TGTGCCACCAGCAGAGCCACACCGACAAGGGCCAAAAACATTCAGTACTTC.

The rearrangement links TRBV5-4 to TRBJ1-6; 9 bases match TRBD1. The CDR3 is 15 residues long. V trimming: 4 bases; J trimming: 8 bases; junction bases outside the gene matches: 7. The germline V gene encodes CDR1 SGHNT and CDR2 YYREEE (reference sequence). The CDR3 is CASSAGQGTDSPLHF. CDR3 bases: TGTGCCAGCAGCGCCGGACAGGGGACGGATTCACCCCTCCACTTT.

This clone was detected only once. The chain employs TRBV5-8 and TRBJ2-7; D could derive from TRBD1 or TRBD2 (5 bases each). The CDR3 has 14 amino acids. V was cut by 1 base and J by 2 bases, with 10 bases left in between. Germline lookup yields CDR1 SGHTS and CDR2 YDEGEE. In DNA form, the CDR3 reads TGTGCCAGCAGCTTGTTACTAGGGGCCTACGAGCAGTACTTC. Its protein product is CASSLLLGAYEQYF.

This chain links TRBV11-3 with TRBJ1-1; the D gene is possibly TRBD1 (5 bases). There are 12 residues in the CDR3. From germline, CDR1 is SGHNT and CDR2 YENEEA. Trimming pared 5 bases from V and 3 bases from J, leaving 7 bases between. In nucleotides, the CDR3 is TGTGCCAGCAGCCTACAGGACACTGAAGCTTTCTTT. As protein: CASSLQDTEAFF.

For the CDR3, the DNA is TGTGCCAGCAGCTTTGTGACGGGAAGCAATCAGCCCCAGCATTTT. It translates to CASSFVTGSNQPQHF. The chain combines TRBV7-2 with TRBJ1-5; unclear D gene. This CDR3 comprises 15 residues. Germline CDR1 is SGHTA and CDR2 is FQGNSA. V lost 3 bases to trimming and J lost 1 base, with 10 bases between them.

The V gene is TRBV2, the J gene TRBJ1-2, with unresolved D. Looked up from germline, CDR1 is SNHLY and CDR2 is FYNNEI. The CDR3 length is 17 residues. Trimming left V 1 base short and J 2 bases short, with 17 bases between. The DNA of the CDR3 is TGTGCCAGCAGTGAAGAGGGTCAGCTCGTGCTCAACTATGGCTACACCTTC. Its translation is CASSEEGQLVLNYGYTF.

This clone was counted a single time. The chain recombines TRBV19 with TRBJ1-1, with 9 bases aligning to TRBD1. Germline CDR1 is LNHDA and CDR2 is SQIVND (reference sequence). The CDR3 extends over 14 amino acids. The V gene end was trimmed by 6 bases and the J gene end by 4 bases; junction bases not matched to a gene: 6. For the CDR3, the DNA is TGTGCCAGTAGGGGACAGGGAGTAGGCACTGAAGCTTTCTTT. Its protein product is CASRGQGVGTEAFF.

J is TRBJ2-1 and V is TRBV7-2, with D possibly matching TRBD2 (5 bases). The V and J ends lost 1 base and 4 bases respectively, with 8 bases between them. CDR1 SGHTA and CDR2 FQGNSA come from the germline V gene. This CDR3 region has 14 residues. The CDR3 DNA reads as TGTGCCAGCAGCTTAGACAGCGGATACAATGAGCAGTTCTTC. It translates to CASSLDSGYNEQFF. The variable domain in full, completed from reference TRBV7-2 and TRBJ2-1, reads GAGVSQSPSNKVTEKGKDVELRCDPISGHTALYWYRQSLGQGLEFLIYFQGNSAPDKSGLPSDRFSAERTGGSVSTLTIQRTQQEDSAVYLCASSLDSGYNEQFFGPGTRLTVL.

The chain is built from TRBV13 and TRBJ1-5; the D gene is possibly TRBD1 (6 bases). Germline V gives CDR1 PRHDT, CDR2 FYEKMQ (reference sequence). This CDR3 is built from 15 residues. V was pared by 5 bases and J by 7 bases, with 18 bases between. CDR3 DNA sequence: TGTGCCAGCAGCACCCGGGACATCGGGGGACAGCCCCAGCATTTT. Residues: CASSTRDIGGQPQHF.

This chain links TRBV9 with TRBJ2-2; TRBD2 is a possible D gene (6 bases). The CDR3 length is 15 residues. CDR1 and CDR2 (germline): SGDLS, YYNGEE. The germline V and J ends were trimmed by 1 base and 5 bases, with 12 bases remaining between them. CDR3 sequence reads: CASSVIGTATGELFF. CDR3 sequence (DNA): TGTGCCAGCAGCGTAATCGGGACTGCTACCGGGGAGCTGTTTTTT.

This CDR3 reads CASSPIWGDRIYNEQFF. The DNA of the CDR3 is TGCGCCAGCAGCCCCATTTGGGGGGATAGAATTTACAATGAGCAGTTCTTC. The chain recombines TRBV4-3 with TRBJ2-1; a weak D match, TRBD2 (6 bases). The germline gives CDR1 LGHNA, CDR2 YSLEER. CDR3 size: 17 residues. Trimming pared 4 bases from V and 4 bases from J, leaving 20 bases between.

The chain joins TRBV2 to TRBJ1-2, with D possibly TRBD1 on 5 matching bases. The CDR3 spans 13 residues. CDR1 is SNHLY and CDR2 is FYNNEI in the germline V gene. With 7 bases removed from V and 8 bases from J, the gap between germline ends came to 17 bases. CDR3 DNA: TGTGCCAGCAAGGCAGGCAGGGTGGGAGGCTACACCTTC. Protein product: CASKAGRVGGYTF.

The V and J genes are TRBV28 and TRBJ1-1; D unresolved. The length of the CDR3 is 11 residues. Trimming removed 6 bases at V and 2 bases at J, with 4 bases between. Germline CDR1 MDHEN, CDR2 SYDVKM. CDR3 amino acids: CASRDNTEAFF. The CDR3 region has the DNA TGTGCCAGCAGGGATAACACTGAAGCTTTCTTT.